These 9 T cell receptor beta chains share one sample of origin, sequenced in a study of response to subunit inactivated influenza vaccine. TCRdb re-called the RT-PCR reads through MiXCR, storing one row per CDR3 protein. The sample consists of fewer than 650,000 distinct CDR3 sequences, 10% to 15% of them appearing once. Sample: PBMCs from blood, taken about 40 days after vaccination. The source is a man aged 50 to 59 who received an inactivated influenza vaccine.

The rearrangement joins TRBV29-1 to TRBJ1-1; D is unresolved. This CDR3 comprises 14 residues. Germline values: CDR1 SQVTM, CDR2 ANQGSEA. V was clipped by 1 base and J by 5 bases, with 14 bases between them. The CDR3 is CSVEGLGLGTEAFF. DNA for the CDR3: TGCAGCGTTGAAGGTCTGGGTTTGGGGACTGAAGCTTTCTTT.

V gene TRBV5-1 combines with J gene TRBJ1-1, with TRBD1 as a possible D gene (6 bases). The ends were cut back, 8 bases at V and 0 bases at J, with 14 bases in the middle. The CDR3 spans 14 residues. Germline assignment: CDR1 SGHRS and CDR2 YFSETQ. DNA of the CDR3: TGCGCCAGTGCCGCGGGACAAATGAACACTGAAGCTTTCTTT. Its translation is CASAAGQMNTEAFF.

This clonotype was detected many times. As DNA, the CDR3 is TGCAGCGTTGAAGGCAGGGGGTACCAAGAGACCCAGTACTTC. Translating it yields CSVEGRGYQETQYF. The chain uses TRBV29-1 and TRBJ2-5; 7 bases are a match to TRBD1. V dropped 1 base and J dropped 0; count of bases not matched to a gene: 2. The CDR3 covers 14 residues. The germline CDR1 and CDR2 sequences are SQVTM and ANQGSEA.

This chain's CDR3 is CASSLARRTSGDEQFF. The DNA of the CDR3 is TGTGCCAGCAGTTTAGCCCGGAGGACTAGCGGCGATGAGCAGTTCTTC. The chain employs TRBV27 and TRBJ2-1; TRBD2 matches 10 bases. V dropped 2 bases and J dropped 8; count of bases not matched to a gene: 9. Germline CDR1 and CDR2: MNHEY and SMNVEV (reference sequence). The CDR3 loop spans 16 amino acids.

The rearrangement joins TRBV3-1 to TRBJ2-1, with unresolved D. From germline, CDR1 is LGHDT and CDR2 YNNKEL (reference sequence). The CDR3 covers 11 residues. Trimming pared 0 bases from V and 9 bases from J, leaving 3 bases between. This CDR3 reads CASSQDREQFF. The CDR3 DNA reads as TGTGCCAGCAGCCAAGATCGTGAGCAGTTCTTC.

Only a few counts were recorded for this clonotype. CDR3 sequence reads: CASSLSGGAFNEQFF. DNA for the CDR3: TGTGCCAGCAGCCTTAGCGGGGGGGCCTTTAATGAGCAGTTCTTC. The V call is TRBV7-2, the J call TRBJ2-1, with 11 bases that match TRBD2. CDR1 and CDR2 (germline): SGHTA, FQGNSA. This CDR3 is 15 amino acids long. Unmatched junction bases numbered 7, after V lost 5 bases and J lost 7 bases.

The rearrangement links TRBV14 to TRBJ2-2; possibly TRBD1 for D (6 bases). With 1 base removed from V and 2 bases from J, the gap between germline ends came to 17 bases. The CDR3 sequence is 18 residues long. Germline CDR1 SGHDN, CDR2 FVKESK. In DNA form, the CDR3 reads TGTGCCAGCAGCCAAGGAGCCCGACAGGCCAGCAACACCGGGGAGCTGTTTTTT. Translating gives CASSQGARQASNTGELFF.

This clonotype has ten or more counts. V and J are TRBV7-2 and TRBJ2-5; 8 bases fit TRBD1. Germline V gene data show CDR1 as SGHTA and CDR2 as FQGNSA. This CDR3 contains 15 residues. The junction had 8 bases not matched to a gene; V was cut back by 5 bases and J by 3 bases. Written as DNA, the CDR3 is TGTGCCAGCAGCCCCGTCGGACAGGGAAAAGAGACCCAGTACTTC. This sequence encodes CASSPVGQGKETQYF.

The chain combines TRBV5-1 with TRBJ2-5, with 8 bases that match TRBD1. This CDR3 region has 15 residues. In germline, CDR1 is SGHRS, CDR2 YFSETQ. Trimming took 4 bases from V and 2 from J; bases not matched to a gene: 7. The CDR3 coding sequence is TGCGCCAGCAGCAGGGGTGGACAGGGACAAGAGACCCAGTACTTC. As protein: CASSRGGQGQETQYF.